The 14 T cell receptor beta chains in this list originate from one sample, sequenced in a study of cytomegalovirus exposure and HLA in healthy donors. Both 60 Vbeta primers and 13 Jbeta primers went into the PCR. Only in-frame clones appear in the TCRdb table, and some are missing; sequencing was by immunoSEQ multiplex PCR. The data contain around 150,000 clones, approximately 80% of them singletons. The sample comprised PBMCs. The receptors derive from a young man in good health and CMV-seronegative.

The V gene is TRBV30, the J gene TRBJ1-5; 7 bases map to TRBD1. V was clipped by 5 bases and J by 7 bases; unmatched bases: 5. The CDR3 loop spans 12 amino acids. Germline lookup yields CDR1 GTSNPN and CDR2 SVGIG (reference sequence). Written as DNA, the CDR3 is TGTGCCTGGGGACAGGATCGCCAGCCCCAGCATTTT. It specifies CAWGQDRQPQHF.

This chain links TRBV30 with TRBJ1-4; 9 bases line up with TRBD1. The CDR3 has 18 residues. The junction had 18 bases not matched to a gene; V was cut back by 2 bases and J by 8 bases. The germline V gene encodes CDR1 GTSNPN and CDR2 SVGIG (reference sequence). This CDR3 reads CAWSSILSPTGGEEKLFF. The CDR3 region has the DNA TGTGCCTGGAGTTCGATCTTATCCCCGACAGGGGGGGAAGAAAAACTGTTTTTT. The full variable domain, completed using reference TRBV30 and TRBJ1-4, is SQTIHQWPATLVQPVGSPLSLECTVEGTSNPNLYWYRQAAGRGLQLLFYSVGIGQISSEVPQNLSASRPQDRQFILSSKKLLLSDSGFYLCAWSSILSPTGGEEKLFFGSGTQLSVL.

This rearrangement joins TRBV18 to TRBJ2-5; D gene uncertain. Between the trimmed V and J ends, which lost 3 bases and 0 bases, there was a span of 11 bases. CDR3 size: 15 residues. Germline CDR1 and CDR2: KGHSH and LQKENI. The CDR3 DNA sequence: TGTGCCAGCTCACCGATAACGCGGAACCAAGAGACCCAGTACTTC. This sequence encodes CASSPITRNQETQYF.

A few counts support this clone. J is TRBJ1-1 and V is TRBV6-5, with a possible D match to TRBD1 (6 bases). CDR1 is MNHEY, CDR2 SVGAGI, per germline. The CDR3 totals 14 residues. The V end lost 4 bases, the J end lost 4 bases, and 13 bases lay between the germline ends. The CDR3 loop is CASSLYRVSTEAFF. As DNA, the CDR3 is TGTGCCAGCAGTTTATACAGGGTATCCACTGAAGCTTTCTTT.

This chain joins TRBV28 and TRBJ1-5; D ambiguous. CDR1 MDHEN and CDR2 SYDVKM come from the germline V gene. CDR3 length: 11 amino acids. V was shortened by 3 bases and J by 10 bases, with 7 bases between the two germline ends. The CDR3 nucleotides are TGTGCCAGCAGTTTTCGTAGTCCCCAGCATTTT. Encoded protein: CASSFRSPQHF.

The J gene is TRBJ2-2, the V gene TRBV29-1; 8 nucleotides line up with TRBD2. This CDR3 has 14 residues. With V trimmed by 6 bases and J by 4 bases, 7 bases remained unmatched. The germline CDR1 and CDR2 sequences are SQVTM and ANQGSEA. The CDR3 loop reads CSVRGGLSTGELFF. The CDR3, as DNA: TGCAGCGTACGGGGGGGGCTTAGCACCGGGGAGCTGTTTTTT.

The chain recombines TRBV11-2 with TRBJ2-1, with 9 bases lining up with TRBD1. There are 15 residues in the CDR3. Germline lookup yields CDR1 SGHAT and CDR2 FQNNGV. The trim removed 5 bases at V and 6 bases at J, leaving 8 bases unmatched. The CDR3 DNA reads TGTGCCAGCAGCCCCCGGACAGGGGTAGTCAATGAGCAGTTCTTC. Translation gives CASSPRTGVVNEQFF.

V gene TRBV18 combines with J gene TRBJ2-5, with 8 bases matching TRBD1. The ends lost 1 base at V and 5 bases at J; junction bases unmatched: 6. The CDR3 has 15 amino acids. Per germline, CDR1 KGHSH and CDR2 LQKENI. For the CDR3, the DNA is TGTGCCAGCTCACCACGGGCAGGGGGCGAGGAGACCCAGTACTTC. As protein: CASSPRAGGEETQYF.

The gene calls are TRBV11-2 and TRBJ2-1; 7 positions match TRBD2. Per germline, CDR1 SGHAT and CDR2 FQNNGV. The CDR3 consists of 15 residues. J lost 3 bases, V lost 3 bases, and 5 bases had no gene match. For the CDR3, the DNA is TGTGCCAGCAGCTTGGGGACGGGGGGCTACAATGAGCAGTTCTTC. This codes for CASSLGTGGYNEQFF.

This clone has more than one count but fewer than ten. The chain carries TRBV29-1 and TRBJ2-2; TRBD2 might be the D (6 bases). This CDR3 region has 13 residues. Germline V gene sequence: CDR1 SQVTM, CDR2 ANQGSEA. Trimming cost V 5 bases and J 3 bases, with 10 bases left between them. CDR3 nucleotides: TGCAGCGTTATCAGCGGGTACACCGGGGAGCTGTTTTTT. Translated: CSVISGYTGELFF.

This clone occurred once. The chain has TRBV9 and TRBJ2-6; 7 bases fit TRBD1. Looked up from germline, CDR1 is SGDLS and CDR2 is YYNGEE. CDR3 length equals 18 residues. Trimming at V came to 0 bases and at J to 0 bases, leaving 6 bases not matched to a gene. The CDR3 region is CASSVGGRGFSGANVLTF. As DNA, the CDR3 is TGTGCCAGCAGCGTAGGGGGCAGGGGGTTCTCTGGGGCCAACGTCCTGACTTTC.

Notes on this clone: At one end, the junction sequence differs from germline, possibly due to a read error. This chain connects TRBV2 to TRBJ2-7, with D perhaps TRBD1 (5 bases). The CDR3 has 12 residues. Germline loops: CDR1 SNHLY, CDR2 FYNNEI. Here the CDR3 reads CASREDSSEQYF. The CDR3 nucleotides are TGTGCCAGCAGGGAAGACAGTTCCGAGCAGTACTTC.

The rearrangement uses TRBV2 and TRBJ2-7; 10 bases match TRBD2. The CDR3 totals 14 residues. V dropped 9 bases and J dropped 2; count of bases not matched to a gene: 7. Germline V gene sequence: CDR1 SNHLY, CDR2 FYNNEI. The CDR3 is CASGSGTSAYEQYF. As DNA, the CDR3 is TGTGCCAGTGGGTCCGGGACTAGCGCCTACGAGCAGTACTTC.

The V and J genes are TRBV7-2 and TRBJ2-7, with 10 bases aligning to TRBD1. V shed 4 bases and J 3 bases; nucleotides not matched to a gene: 0. Germline V gives CDR1 SGHTA, CDR2 FQGNSA. The CDR3 spans 13 residues. CDR3 nucleotides: TGTGCCAGCAGCTGGACAGGGGGCTACGAGCAGTACTTC. It specifies CASSWTGGYEQYF.